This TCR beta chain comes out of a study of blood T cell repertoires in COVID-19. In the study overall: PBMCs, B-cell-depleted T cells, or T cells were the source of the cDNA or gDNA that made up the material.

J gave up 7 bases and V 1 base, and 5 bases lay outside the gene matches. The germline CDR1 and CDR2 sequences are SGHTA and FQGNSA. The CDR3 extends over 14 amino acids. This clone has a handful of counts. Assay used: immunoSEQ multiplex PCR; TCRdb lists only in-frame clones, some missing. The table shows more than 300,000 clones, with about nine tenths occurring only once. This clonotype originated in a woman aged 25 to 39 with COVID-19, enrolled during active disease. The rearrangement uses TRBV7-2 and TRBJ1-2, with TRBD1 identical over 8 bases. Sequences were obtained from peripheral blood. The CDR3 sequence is CASSLGTGRGGYTF. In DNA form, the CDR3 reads TGTGCCAGCAGCTTAGGGACAGGGAGGGGTGGCTACACCTTC.